The T cell receptor beta chain under discussion was sequenced for a study of post-analysis software for immune sequencing data. Study in general: The patients showed relapsing-remitting, secondary progressive and progressive-relapsing multiple sclerosis courses.

Broader study findings: TRBV5-6, TRBV5-1 and TRBV20-1 were among four or five TRBV segments more frequent in patients than controls. People with multiple sclerosis had a significantly lower normalized Chao1 diversity than controls did.

Prepared libraries of TCR beta cDNA carried unique molecular identifiers. Around 500,000 cDNA molecules were obtained per 1 to 10 million input T cells. Each CDR3 protein gets one entry after TCRdb re-called the PCR reads with MiXCR. The sample records fewer than 850,000 distinct CDR3 sequences, 25% to 30% being singletons. The sample holds a few counts of this clonotype. Antigen specificity is unknown. V was clipped by 6 bases and J by 3 bases; unmatched bases: 8. The CDR3 spans 14 residues. CDR1 MDHEN and CDR2 SYDVKM come from the germline V gene. The J gene is TRBJ2-7, the V gene TRBV28; 7 nucleotides match TRBD1. Sequences were obtained from blood. The TCR sequence derives from a girl aged 5-17 years with multiple sclerosis. Written as DNA, the CDR3 is TGTGCCAGCAGAAGACAGGGTATAGGCTACGAGCAGTACTTC. Translation gives CASRRQGIGYEQYF.